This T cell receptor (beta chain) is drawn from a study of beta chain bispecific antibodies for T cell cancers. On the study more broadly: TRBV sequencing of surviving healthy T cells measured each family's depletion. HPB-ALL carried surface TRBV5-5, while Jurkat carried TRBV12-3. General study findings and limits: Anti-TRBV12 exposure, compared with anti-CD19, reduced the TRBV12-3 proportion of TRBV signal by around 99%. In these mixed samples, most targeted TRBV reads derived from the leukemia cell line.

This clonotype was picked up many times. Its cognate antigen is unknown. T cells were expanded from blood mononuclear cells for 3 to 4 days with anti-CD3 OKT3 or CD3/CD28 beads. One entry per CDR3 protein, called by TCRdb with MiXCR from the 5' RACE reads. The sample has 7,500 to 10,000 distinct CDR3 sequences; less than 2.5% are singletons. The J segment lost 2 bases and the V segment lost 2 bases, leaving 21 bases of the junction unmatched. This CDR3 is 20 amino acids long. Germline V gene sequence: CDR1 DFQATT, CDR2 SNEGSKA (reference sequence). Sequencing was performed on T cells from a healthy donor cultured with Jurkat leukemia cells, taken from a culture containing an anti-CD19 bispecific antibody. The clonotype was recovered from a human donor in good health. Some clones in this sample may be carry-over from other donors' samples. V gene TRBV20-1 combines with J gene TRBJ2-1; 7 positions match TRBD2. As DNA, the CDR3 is TGCAGTGCTAGACTAACCATTACCGGGAGGCCGGGACTGACCTACAATGAGCAGTTCTTC. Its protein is CSARLTITGRPGLTYNEQFF.